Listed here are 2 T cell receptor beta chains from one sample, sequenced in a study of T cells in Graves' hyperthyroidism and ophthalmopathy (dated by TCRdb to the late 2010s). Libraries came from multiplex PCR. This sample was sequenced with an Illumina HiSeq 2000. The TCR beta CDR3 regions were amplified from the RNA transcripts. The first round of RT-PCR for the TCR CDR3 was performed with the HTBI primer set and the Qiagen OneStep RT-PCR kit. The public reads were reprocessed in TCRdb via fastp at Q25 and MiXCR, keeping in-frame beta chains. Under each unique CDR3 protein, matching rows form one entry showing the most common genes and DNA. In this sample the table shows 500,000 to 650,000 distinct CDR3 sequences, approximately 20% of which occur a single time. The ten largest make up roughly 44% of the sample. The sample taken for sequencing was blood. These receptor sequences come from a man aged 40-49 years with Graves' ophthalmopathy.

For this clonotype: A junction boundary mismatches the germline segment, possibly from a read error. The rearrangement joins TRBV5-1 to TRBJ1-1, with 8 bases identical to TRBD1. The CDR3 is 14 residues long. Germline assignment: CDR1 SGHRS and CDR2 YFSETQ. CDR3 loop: CASSFWTGYGEAFF. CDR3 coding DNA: TGTGCCAGCAGCTTTTGGACAGGGTACGGTGAAGCTTTCTTT.

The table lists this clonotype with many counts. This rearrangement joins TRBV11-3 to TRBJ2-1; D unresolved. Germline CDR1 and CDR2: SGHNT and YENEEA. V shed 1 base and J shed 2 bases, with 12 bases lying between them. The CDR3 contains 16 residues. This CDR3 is CASSLVISGAYNEQFF. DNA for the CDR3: TGTGCCAGCAGCTTAGTGATATCAGGAGCCTACAATGAGCAGTTCTTC.